Listed here are 10 T cell receptor beta chains from one sample, sequenced in a study of T cell responses to AZD1222 COVID-19 vaccine. Repertoires were generated with immunoSEQ multiplex PCR, while TCRdb's copy carries only in-frame clones and drops some. The sample yields around 140,000 clones, over 75% seen once. Sequencing used peripheral blood, obtained on day 0 of AZD1222 vaccination. These TCRs come from an adult in good health.

The CDR3 region is CATSDRTAGNQPQHF. Written as DNA, the CDR3 is TGTGCCACCAGTGACAGGACAGCGGGCAATCAGCCCCAGCATTTT. This chain joins TRBV24-1 and TRBJ1-5; possibly TRBD1 for D (6 bases). The CDR3 length is 15 residues. Germline V gives CDR1 KGHDR, CDR2 SFDVKD. The V and J ends lost 4 bases and 2 bases respectively, with 11 bases between them.

The J gene is TRBJ2-7, the V gene TRBV6-5; D ambiguous. Trimming shortened V by 5 bases and J by 6 bases, and 17 bases separated the two germline ends. Germline V gene data show CDR1 as MNHEY and CDR2 as SVGAGI. This CDR3 spans 14 amino acids. This chain's CDR3 is CASSMTALVGEQYF. The DNA of the CDR3 is TGTGCCAGCAGTATGACGGCCCTCGTCGGCGAGCAGTACTTC.

The CDR3 here is CASSQKGPNTGELFF. CDR3 DNA: TGCGCCAGCAGCCAAAAGGGACCGAACACCGGGGAGCTGTTTTTT. The chain carries TRBV4-3 and TRBJ2-2; the D gene could be TRBD1 or TRBD2 (5 bases each). The CDR3 sequence is 15 residues long. Trimming pared 2 bases from V and 0 bases from J, leaving 7 bases between. The germline CDR1 and CDR2 sequences are LGHNA and YSLEER.

This chain links TRBV3-1 (or the pseudogene TRBV3-2) with TRBJ2-3; D uncertain. The germline V gene has CDR1 LGHDT and CDR2 YNNKEL (reference sequence). Trimming took off 5 bases at V and 5 bases at J, with 20 bases between the two ends. The CDR3 covers 16 residues. CDR3 region: CASSSFFLVMQDTQYF. CDR3 DNA sequence: TGTGCCAGCAGCTCTTTTTTTCTTGTCATGCAAGATACGCAGTATTTT.

The CDR3 sequence is CASSPYRTGPYEQYF. DNA for the CDR3: TGTGCCAGCAGCCCTTACCGGACAGGGCCCTACGAGCAGTACTTC. The chain combines TRBV7-3 with TRBJ2-7; 8 nucleotides agree with TRBD1. V was pared by 5 bases and J by 2 bases, with 8 bases of the junction left unmatched. The CDR3 covers 15 residues. Germline CDR1 is SGHTA and CDR2 is FQGTGA.

The chain links TRBV7-9 to TRBJ1-6; TRBD1 is a possible D gene (6 bases). V lost 8 bases to trimming and J lost 4 bases, with 9 bases between them. The CDR3 contains 13 residues. Germline V gene sequence: CDR1 SEHNR, CDR2 FQNEAQ (reference sequence). CDR3 loop: CASLDSYNSPLHF. The DNA for the CDR3 is TGTGCCAGCCTGGACAGTTATAATTCACCCCTCCACTTT.

The CDR3 here is CASSLLNSGNTIYF. In nucleotides, the CDR3 is TGTGCCAGCTCCCTACTCAACTCTGGAAACACCATATATTTT. The chain recombines TRBV18 with TRBJ1-3; no clear D. With 6 bases removed from V and 0 bases from J, the gap between germline ends came to 9 bases. Germline CDR1 KGHSH, CDR2 LQKENI. The CDR3 loop spans 14 amino acids.

The chain combines TRBV6-2 or TRBV6-3 with TRBJ2-3; a weak D match, TRBD2 (6 bases). The germline CDR1 and CDR2 sequences are MNHEY and SVGEGT. This CDR3 contains 14 residues. Trimming shortened V by 4 bases and J by 2 bases, and 10 bases separated the two germline ends. This CDR3 reads CASSSGLYTDTQYF. Written as DNA, the CDR3 is TGTGCCAGCAGTTCGGGACTCTACACAGATACGCAGTATTTT.

This chain joins TRBV6-2 or TRBV6-3 and TRBJ2-7; no clear D gene. Looked up from germline, CDR1 is MNHEY and CDR2 is SVGEGT. The germline V and J ends were trimmed by 5 bases and 3 bases, with 2 bases remaining between them. The CDR3 consists of 10 residues. The CDR3 nucleotides are TGTGCCAGCAGTAACTACGAGCAGTACTTC. This gives the protein CASSNYEQYF.

V gene TRBV27 combines with J gene TRBJ2-7, with D possibly TRBD1 on 5 matching bases. The V gene's germline CDR1 is MNHEY and CDR2 SMNVEV (reference sequence). This CDR3 is built from 12 residues. V lost 2 bases and J 5 bases, leaving 7 bases between the germline ends. The CDR3: CASSLLGDEQYF. CDR3 sequence (DNA): TGTGCCAGCAGTTTACTAGGGGACGAGCAGTACTTC.